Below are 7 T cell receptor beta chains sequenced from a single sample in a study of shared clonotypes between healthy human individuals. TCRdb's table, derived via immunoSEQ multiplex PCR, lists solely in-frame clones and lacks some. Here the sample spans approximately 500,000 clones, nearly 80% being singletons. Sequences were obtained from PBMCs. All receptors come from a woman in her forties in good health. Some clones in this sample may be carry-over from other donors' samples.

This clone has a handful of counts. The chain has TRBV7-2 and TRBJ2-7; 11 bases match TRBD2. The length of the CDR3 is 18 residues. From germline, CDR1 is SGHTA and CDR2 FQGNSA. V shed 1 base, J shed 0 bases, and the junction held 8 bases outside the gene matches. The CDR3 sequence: CASSLVASGRTSSYEQYF. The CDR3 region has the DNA TGTGCCAGCAGCTTAGTGGCTAGCGGGAGGACGAGCTCCTACGAGCAGTACTTC.

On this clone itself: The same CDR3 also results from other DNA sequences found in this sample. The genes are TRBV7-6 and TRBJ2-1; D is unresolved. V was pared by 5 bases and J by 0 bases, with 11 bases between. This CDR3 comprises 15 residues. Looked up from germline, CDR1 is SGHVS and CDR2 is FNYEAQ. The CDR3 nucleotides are TGTGCCAGCAGCCTGGACGGAAGCTCCTACAATGAGCAGTTCTTC. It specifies CASSLDGSSYNEQFF.

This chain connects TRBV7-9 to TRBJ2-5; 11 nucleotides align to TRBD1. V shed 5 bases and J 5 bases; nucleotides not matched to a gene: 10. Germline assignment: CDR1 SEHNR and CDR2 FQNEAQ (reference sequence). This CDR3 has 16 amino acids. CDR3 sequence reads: CASSRTRTGGVETQYF. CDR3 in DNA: TGTGCCAGCAGCAGAACCCGGACAGGGGGCGTCGAGACCCAGTACTTC.

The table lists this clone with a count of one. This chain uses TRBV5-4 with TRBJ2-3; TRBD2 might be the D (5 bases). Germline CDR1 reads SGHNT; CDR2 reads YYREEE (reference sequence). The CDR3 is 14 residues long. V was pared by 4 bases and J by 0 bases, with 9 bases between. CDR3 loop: CASSNSGSTDTQYF. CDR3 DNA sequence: TGTGCCAGCAGCAACAGCGGTAGCACAGATACGCAGTATTTT.

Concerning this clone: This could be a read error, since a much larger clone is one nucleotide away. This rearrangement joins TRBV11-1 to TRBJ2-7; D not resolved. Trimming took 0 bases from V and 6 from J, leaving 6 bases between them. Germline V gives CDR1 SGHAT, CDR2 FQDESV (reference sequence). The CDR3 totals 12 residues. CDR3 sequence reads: CASSLARSEQYF. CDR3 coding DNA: TGTGCCAGCAGCTTAGCGAGGTCCGAGCAGTACTTC.

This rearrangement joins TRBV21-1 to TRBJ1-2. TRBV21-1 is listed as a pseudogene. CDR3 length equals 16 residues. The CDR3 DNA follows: TGTGCCAGCAGCCTTAGGGGGGGCGCCTGCGACTATGGCTACACCTTC. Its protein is CASSLRGGACDYGYTF.

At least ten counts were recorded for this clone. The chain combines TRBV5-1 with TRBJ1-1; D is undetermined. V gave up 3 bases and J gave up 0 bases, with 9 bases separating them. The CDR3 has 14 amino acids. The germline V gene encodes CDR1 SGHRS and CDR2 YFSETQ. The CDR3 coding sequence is TGCGCCAGCAGCTCTTACCTCTTGAACACTGAAGCTTTCTTT. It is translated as CASSSYLLNTEAFF.